This TCR beta chain was recorded in a study of T cell responses to AZD1222 COVID-19 vaccine (dated by TCRdb to 2020 to 2022). Describing the broader study: AZD1222 recipients given second doses at about 4 weeks or at about 12 weeks were pooled, since spike-specific TCR depth and breadth were not found to differ between the two schedules. A total of about 230 trial participants underwent TCR sequencing, of whom about 200 received two doses of AZD1222 and about 26 received two doses of the MenACWY control vaccine. Trial participants were enrolled into age subgroups of 18-55, 56-69 and 70-plus years, which contained about 150, 28 and 57 TCR-sequenced participants, respectively. Overall study outcomes, separate from this receptor: Because no day 14 peak-response samples were available, repertoires were characterized only after the peak T cell response. The whole spike protein was spanned by vaccine-associated CD4 TCRs, and dominant responses were seen in regions 160-218 and 743-854. The 56-69-year group was small, and its depth increase did not reach significance, likely because of low power. Conclusions about previously exposed vaccinees were limited because only a handful of AZD1222 recipients were SARS-CoV-2 seropositive at baseline. A significant rise in spike-specific TCR breadth and depth was observed after two AZD1222 doses relative to day 0 and relative to MenACWY recipients. Reportedly, close to half of the unique spike-specific TCRs recognized epitopes lying outside the regions that are mutated in the B.1.351 and B.1.1.7 variants. Participants were mostly white British, with more females than males. The authors suggested clonal diversity may have been underestimated.

The CDR3 regions of human TCRbeta chains were analyzed by immunosequencing. In the source study's methods: Repertoire TCRs were matched against a reference library of SARS-CoV-2-specific TCRs generated with the MIRA antigen-specificity platform. Breadth was defined as the fraction of unique TCRs that were SARS-CoV-2-associated. Depth was defined as the fraction of total T cells that were SARS-CoV-2-associated. Using the MIRA data, each spike-specific TCR was assigned both to the spike region to which the TCR was reactive and to a CD4 or CD8 class. Log10-transformed breadth and depth values were compared by one-way ANOVA with Sidak's multiple comparisons tests. What TCRdb holds here is the immuneACCESS table cut down to in-frame rearrangements. Part of the clones is not present; checked against another copy, under half of the missing clones reflect an unresolved V gene, and the others are unexplained. The D gene and trimming were derived from the DNA, and the V and J assignments and clone size from that table. For this sample the table gives 150,000 or so clones, of which 70% to 90% were detected only once. Just over 5% of the sample is taken by the ten largest.

Per the publication, the time point label means: baseline before first vaccination. Vaccinee samples came from UK trials COV001 and COV002, including a single-blind randomized controlled phase 2/3 trial of AZD1222 (ChAdOx1 nCoV-19) in healthy adults. For TCRbeta chain sequencing, PBMC samples were collected from trial participants at day 0 and at day 28 after the second dose. About this clone: Its antigen is not yet known. Per-nucleotide qualities are absent, and no much larger clonotype sits a single base away.

The receptor's source is an adult in good health. The input for sequencing was peripheral blood, taken on day 0 of AZD1222 vaccination.

DNA sequence: TGTGCCAGCTCCCCGGACAGGGAAGCGTCCTACAATGAGCAGTTCTTC. This sequence encodes CASSPDREASYNEQFF. The receptor chain draws on TRBV18 and TRBJ2-1; the central 8 bases match TRBD1. The CDR3 spans 16 residues, from the cysteine through the phenylalanine. The only DNA kept is the CDR3, 48 bases in frame from the first base. For this chain, trimming is 6 bases at the V end and 1 base at the J end, and the number of junction bases without a gene match is 8. Via the germline V gene, CDR1 is KGHSH and CDR2 LQKENI.